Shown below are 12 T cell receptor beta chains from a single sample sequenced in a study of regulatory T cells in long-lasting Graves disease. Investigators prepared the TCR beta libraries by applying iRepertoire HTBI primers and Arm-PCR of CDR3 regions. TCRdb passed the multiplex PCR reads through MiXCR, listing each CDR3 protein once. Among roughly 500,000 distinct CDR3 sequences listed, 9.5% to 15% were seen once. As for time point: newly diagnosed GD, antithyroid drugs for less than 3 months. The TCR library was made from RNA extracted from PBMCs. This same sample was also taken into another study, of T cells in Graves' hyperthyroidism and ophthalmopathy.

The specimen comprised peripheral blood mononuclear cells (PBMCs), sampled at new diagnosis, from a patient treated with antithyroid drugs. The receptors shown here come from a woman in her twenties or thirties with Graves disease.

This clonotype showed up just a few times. The CDR3 nucleotides are TGCAGCGCCGACAGGGGGTACGAGCAGTACTTC. Translated, it gives CSADRGYEQYF. The gene calls are TRBV29-1 and TRBJ2-7; 9 nucleotides align to TRBD1. V was pared by 7 bases and J by 4 bases, with 2 bases of the junction left unmatched. Germline V lookup: CDR1 SQVTM, CDR2 ANQGSEA. This CDR3 region has 11 residues.

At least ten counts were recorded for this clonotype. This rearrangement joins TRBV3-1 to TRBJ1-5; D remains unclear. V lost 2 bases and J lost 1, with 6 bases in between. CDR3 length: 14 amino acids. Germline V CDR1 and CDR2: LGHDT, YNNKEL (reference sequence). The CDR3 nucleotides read TGTGCCAGCAGCCAAAGCTGGAGCAATCAGCCCCAGCATTTT. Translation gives CASSQSWSNQPQHF. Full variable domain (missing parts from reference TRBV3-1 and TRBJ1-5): DTAVSQTPKYLVTQMGNDKSIKCEQNLGHDTMYWYKQDSKKFLKIMFSYNNKELIINETVPNRFSPKSPDKAHLNLHINSLELGDSAVYFCASSQSWSNQPQHFGDGTRLSIL.

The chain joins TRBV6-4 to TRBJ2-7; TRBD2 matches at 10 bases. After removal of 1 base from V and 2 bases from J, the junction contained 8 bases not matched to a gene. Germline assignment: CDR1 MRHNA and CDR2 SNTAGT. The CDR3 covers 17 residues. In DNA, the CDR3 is TGTGCCAGCAGTGACTTGCAAGGACTAGCGGAGACCTACGAGCAGTACTTC. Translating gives CASSDLQGLAETYEQYF.

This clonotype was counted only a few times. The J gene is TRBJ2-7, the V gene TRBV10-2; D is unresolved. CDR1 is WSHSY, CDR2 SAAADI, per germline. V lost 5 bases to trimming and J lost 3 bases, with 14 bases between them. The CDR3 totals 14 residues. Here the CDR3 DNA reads TGCGCCAGCAGTACAGCCTCCCTGGACTACGAGCAGTACTTC. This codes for CASSTASLDYEQYF.

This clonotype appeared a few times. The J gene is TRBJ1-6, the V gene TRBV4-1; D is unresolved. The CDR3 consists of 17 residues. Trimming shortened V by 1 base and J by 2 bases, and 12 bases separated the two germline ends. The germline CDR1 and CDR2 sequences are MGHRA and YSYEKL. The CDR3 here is CASSQGAARTYNSPLHF. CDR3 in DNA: TGCGCCAGCAGCCAAGGGGCGGCAAGAACCTATAATTCACCCCTCCACTTT.

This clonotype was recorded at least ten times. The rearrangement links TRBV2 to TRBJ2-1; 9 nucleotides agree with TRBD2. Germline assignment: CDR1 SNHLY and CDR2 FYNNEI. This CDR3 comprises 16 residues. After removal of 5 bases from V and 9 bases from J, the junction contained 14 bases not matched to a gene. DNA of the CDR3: TGTGCCAGCAGTCTTAGGACTAGCGCCAAAGGGGCTGAGCAGTTCTTC. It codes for CASSLRTSAKGAEQFF.

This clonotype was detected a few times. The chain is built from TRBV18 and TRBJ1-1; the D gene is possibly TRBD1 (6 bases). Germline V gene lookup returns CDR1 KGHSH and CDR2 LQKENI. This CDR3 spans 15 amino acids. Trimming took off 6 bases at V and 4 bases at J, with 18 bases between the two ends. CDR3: CASSHQPTGVTEAFF. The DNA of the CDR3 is TGTGCCAGCTCGCACCAACCGACAGGCGTCACTGAAGCTTTCTTT.

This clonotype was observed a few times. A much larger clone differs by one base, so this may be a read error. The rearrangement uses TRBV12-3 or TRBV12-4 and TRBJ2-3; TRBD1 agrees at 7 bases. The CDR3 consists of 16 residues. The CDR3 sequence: CASSLKRGPGTDTRYF. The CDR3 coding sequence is TGTGCCAGCAGTCTTAAGAGGGGGCCGGGCACAGATACGCGGTATTTT.

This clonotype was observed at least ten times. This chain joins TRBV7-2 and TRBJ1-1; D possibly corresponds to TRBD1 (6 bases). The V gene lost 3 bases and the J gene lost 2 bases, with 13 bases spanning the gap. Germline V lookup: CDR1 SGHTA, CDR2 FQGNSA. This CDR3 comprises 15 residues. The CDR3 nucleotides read TGTGCCAGCAGCTTTTACAGGGTAACAAACACTGAAGCTTTCTTT. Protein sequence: CASSFYRVTNTEAFF. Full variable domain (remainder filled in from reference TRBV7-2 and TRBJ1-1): GAGVSQSPSNKVTEKGKDVELRCDPISGHTALYWYRQSLGQGLEFLIYFQGNSAPDKSGLPSDRFSAERTGGSVSTLTIQRTQQEDSAVYLCASSFYRVTNTEAFFGQGTRLTVV.

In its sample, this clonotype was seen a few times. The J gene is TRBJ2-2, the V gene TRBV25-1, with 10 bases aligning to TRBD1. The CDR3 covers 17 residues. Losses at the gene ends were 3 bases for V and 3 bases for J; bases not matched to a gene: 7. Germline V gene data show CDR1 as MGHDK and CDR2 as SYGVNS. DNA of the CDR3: TGTGCCAGCAGTGAGCCCGGGACAGGGGAGGACACCGGGGAGCTGTTTTTT. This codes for CASSEPGTGEDTGELFF.

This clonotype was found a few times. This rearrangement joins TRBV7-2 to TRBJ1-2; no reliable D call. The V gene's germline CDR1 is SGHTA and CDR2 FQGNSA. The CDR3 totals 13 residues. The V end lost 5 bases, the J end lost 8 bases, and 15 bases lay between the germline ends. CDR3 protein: CASSPGWTLGYTF. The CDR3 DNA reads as TGTGCCAGCAGCCCCGGTTGGACCCTAGGCTACACCTTC.

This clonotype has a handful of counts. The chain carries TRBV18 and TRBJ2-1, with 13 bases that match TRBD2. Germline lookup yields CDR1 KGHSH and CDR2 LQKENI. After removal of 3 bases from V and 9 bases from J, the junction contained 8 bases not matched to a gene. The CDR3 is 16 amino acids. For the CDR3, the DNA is TGTGCCAGCTCACCGATAAAGGGACTAGCGGGACCTGAGCAGTTCTTC. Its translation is CASSPIKGLAGPEQFF.